This T cell receptor beta chain was captured in a study of T cell repertoires in cytomegalovirus infection. Whole-study context: The authors used CMV epitopes that were HLA-C-restricted (recently identified) and HLA-B-restricted (well studied). Indications of both CMV infection and matching HLA type were provided by public TCR beta signatures. Study-level findings and limits: HLA-C-restricted CMV clonotypes gave the most frequent clonotype in two of eight donors. Cumulative public TCR beta family frequency identified CMV carriers with the relevant HLA.

Concerning this clonotype: What it binds is not known.

CDR3 size: 13 residues. Germline-derived CDR1 and CDR2 are LGHNT and FRNRAP. Trimming removed 3 bases from V and 8 bases from J, with 13 bases in between. TCRdb called the reads again in MiXCR, with one record for every CDR3 protein. This table has approximately 1,000,000 distinct CDR3 sequences, roughly 30% appearing once. The receptor's source is a human donor in good health (CMV status not recorded). Some clones in this sample may be carry-over from other donors' samples. The input for sequencing was cultured CD8+ T cells from PBMCs, taken from culture after CMV antigen stimulation. The chain combines TRBV12-5 with TRBJ1-2; possible D gene TRBD1, 6 bases. CDR3 region: CASGFLGGGGYTF. The CDR3 nucleotides are TGTGCTAGTGGTTTCCTAGGGGGTGGAGGCTACACCTTC.